Presented here are 20 T cell receptor beta chains from one specimen sequenced in a study of blood T cell repertoires in COVID-19. The data were produced by immunoSEQ multiplex PCR, yet TCRdb's version contains in-frame clones alone and is incomplete. Counted here are over 100,000 clones, 84% occurring once; the ten biggest clones make up more than 9%. Material: peripheral blood. These receptors all come from a man aged 35 to 55 with active or convalescent COVID-19.

In this sample, this clone turned up a few times. The J gene is TRBJ1-5, the V gene TRBV5-1; 8 bases are a match to TRBD1. There are 14 residues in the CDR3. Germline V gene lookup returns CDR1 SGHRS and CDR2 YFSETQ. V gave up 3 bases and J gave up 2 bases; unmatched junction bases: 1. The chain's CDR3 is CASSSTGGNQPQHF. The DNA of the CDR3 is TGCGCCAGCAGCTCGACAGGGGGCAATCAGCCCCAGCATTTT. Full variable domain (rest looked up from reference TRBV5-1 and TRBJ1-5): KAGVTQTPRYLIKTRGQQVTLSCSPISGHRSVSWYQQTPGQGLQFLFEYFSETQRNKGNFPGRFSGRQFSNSRSEMNVSTLELGDSALYLCASSSTGGNQPQHFGDGTRLSIL.

This chain links TRBV6-4 with TRBJ2-7, with D unclear. The CDR3 spans 13 residues. CDR1 is MRHNA and CDR2 is SNTAGT in the germline V gene. Trimming pared 4 bases from V and 1 base from J, leaving 8 bases between. The CDR3 DNA reads as TGTGCCAGCAGTGTCAGTCCTTCCTACGAGCAGTACTTC. This codes for CASSVSPSYEQYF.

CDR3 DNA sequence: TGTGCCAGCAGTGACTCGAGTTTTCAGGGCTATGGCTACACCTTC. This codes for CASSDSSFQGYGYTF. V is TRBV6-4 and J is TRBJ1-2; the D gene is possibly TRBD1 (5 bases). In germline, CDR1 is MRHNA, CDR2 SNTAGT. Trimming stripped 0 bases from V and 4 bases from J, with 12 bases between. The CDR3 extends over 15 amino acids.

The J gene is TRBJ2-5, the V gene TRBV7-3, with TRBD2 identical over 7 bases. Germline trimming cut 4 bases from V and 5 bases from J; bases unmatched to any gene: 7. Germline assignment: CDR1 SGHTA and CDR2 FQGTGA. This CDR3 region has 14 residues. DNA for the CDR3: TGTGCCAGCAGCTCCACGGGGGGTAGGGAGACCCAGTACTTC. It specifies CASSSTGGRETQYF.

J is TRBJ1-1 and V is TRBV5-1, with D maybe TRBD1 (5 bases). The CDR3 is 12 residues long. The V end lost 5 bases, the J end lost 7 bases, and 12 bases lay between the germline ends. The V gene's germline CDR1 is SGHRS and CDR2 YFSETQ. The chain's CDR3 is CASSPGHHEAFF. The DNA of the CDR3 is TGCGCCAGCAGTCCTGGACACCATGAAGCTTTCTTT.

The chain recombines TRBV2 with TRBJ1-4, with 7 bases aligning to TRBD1. The CDR3 is made up of 14 amino acids. CDR1 is SNHLY, CDR2 FYNNEI, per germline. V gave up 6 bases and J gave up 2 bases; unmatched junction bases: 3. The CDR3 loop is CASRTTGTNEKLFF. Here the CDR3 DNA reads TGTGCCAGCAGAACGACAGGGACTAATGAAAAACTGTTTTTT.

The chain combines TRBV27 with TRBJ2-7; 8 nucleotides align to TRBD1. Germline assignment: CDR1 MNHEY and CDR2 SMNVEV (reference sequence). V lost 4 bases and J lost 3; bases outside the gene matches: 8. This CDR3 region has 15 residues. In DNA, the CDR3 is TGTGCCAGCAGTTCAGCAGGACAGGGAAGCTACGAGCAGTACTTC. It encodes CASSSAGQGSYEQYF.

CDR3: CAWSSGGTETQYF. CDR3 nucleotide sequence: TGTGCCTGGAGTTCAGGGGGCACGGAGACCCAGTACTTC. This chain joins TRBV30 and TRBJ2-5, with TRBD1 matching over 8 bases. The CDR3 is 13 residues long. V dropped 2 bases and J dropped 5; count of bases not matched to a gene: 4. Germline V gene sequence: CDR1 GTSNPN, CDR2 SVGIG (reference sequence). Combining the CDR3 with reference TRBV30 and TRBJ2-5 gives the whole variable domain SQTIHQWPATLVQPVGSPLSLECTVEGTSNPNLYWYRQAAGRGLQLLFYSVGIGQISSEVPQNLSASRPQDRQFILSSKKLLLSDSGFYLCAWSSGGTETQYFGPGTRLLVL.

This chain uses TRBV2 with TRBJ2-1, with a weak D call TRBD1 (6 bases). The length of the CDR3 is 15 residues. Germline lookup yields CDR1 SNHLY and CDR2 FYNNEI. The V and J ends lost 2 bases and 0 bases respectively, with 8 bases between them. The CDR3: CASSERQASYNEQFF. The CDR3, as DNA: TGTGCCAGCAGTGAACGACAGGCCTCCTACAATGAGCAGTTCTTC.

The chain links TRBV10-3 to TRBJ1-1; 7 bases map to TRBD1. Unmatched junction bases numbered 4, after V lost 6 bases and J lost 0 bases. The CDR3 runs 14 residues. Per the germline V gene, CDR1 is ENHRY and CDR2 is SYGVKD. The CDR3 here is CAIRETGLNTEAFF. CDR3 in DNA: TGTGCCATCAGGGAGACAGGGCTGAACACTGAAGCTTTCTTT.

The rearrangement links TRBV6-1 to TRBJ2-7; a weak D match, TRBD2 (6 bases). This CDR3 region has 16 residues. Trimming cost V 4 bases and J 3 bases, with 19 bases left between them. Germline V gene lookup returns CDR1 MNHNS and CDR2 SASEGT. CDR3 bases: TGTGCCAGCAGTGGACATGGGACTGGGTCGGGCTACGAGCAGTACTTC. This translates into CASSGHGTGSGYEQYF.

The chain uses TRBV3-1 (or the pseudogene TRBV3-2) and TRBJ2-1; TRBD2 matches at 13 bases. Germline loops: CDR1 LGHDT, CDR2 YNNKEL (reference sequence). The V and J ends lost 8 bases and 9 bases, in that order; junction bases with no gene match: 10. This CDR3 is 15 amino acids long. The CDR3: CASVPSTSGGTEQFF. The DNA of the CDR3 is TGTGCCAGCGTTCCATCGACTAGCGGGGGGACTGAGCAGTTCTTC.

V usage is TRBV6-5 and J usage is TRBJ1-1, with TRBD1 identical over 10 bases. Looked up from germline, CDR1 is MNHEY and CDR2 is SVGAGI. The CDR3 spans 14 residues. J lost 4 bases, V lost 7 bases, and 6 bases had no gene match. CDR3 loop: CASNRQGAGTEAFF. DNA for the CDR3: TGTGCCAGCAATAGACAGGGGGCTGGCACTGAAGCTTTCTTT.

This chain links TRBV4-1 with TRBJ1-1, with D hard to call. Trimming left V 4 bases short and J 0 bases short, with 24 bases between. The length of the CDR3 is 19 residues. Germline V lookup: CDR1 MGHRA, CDR2 YSYEKL. CDR3 residues: CASSLQTPGSVFVNTEAFF. The CDR3 bases are TGCGCCAGCAGCCTTCAGACGCCGGGGTCCGTGTTCGTGAACACTGAAGCTTTCTTT.

This chain joins TRBV20-1 and TRBJ1-2, with D uncertain. The CDR3 sequence is 10 residues long. Germline lookup yields CDR1 DFQATT and CDR2 SNEGSKA (reference sequence). The CDR3 nucleotides are TGCAGCACACCTTGGGAGGGCTACACCTTC. Translating gives CSTPWEGYTF.

The rearrangement joins TRBV6-2 or TRBV6-3 to TRBJ2-2; 13 nucleotides agree with TRBD2. J was trimmed by 5 bases and V by 6 bases; bases with no gene match: 9. Germline V gene sequence: CDR1 MNHEY, CDR2 SVGEGT. CDR3 length: 17 residues. CDR3 in DNA: TGTGCCAGCAGCATAGGACTAGCGGGGGAAGGAACCGGGGAGCTGTTTTTT. Translated, it gives CASSIGLAGEGTGELFF.

A few counts support this clone. V and J are TRBV9 and TRBJ1-2; TRBD1 might be the D (5 bases). In germline, CDR1 is SGDLS, CDR2 YYNGEE. The ends were cut back, 2 bases at V and 2 bases at J, with 7 bases in the middle. CDR3 length: 13 residues. The CDR3: CASSVTENYGYTF. CDR3 nucleotides: TGTGCCAGCAGCGTGACAGAAAACTATGGCTACACCTTC.

The chain employs TRBV6-5 and TRBJ1-2; D ambiguous. The CDR3 has 13 residues. V was pared by 6 bases and J by 3 bases, with 11 bases between. Germline V gives CDR1 MNHEY, CDR2 SVGAGI. The DNA for the CDR3 is TGTGCCAGCAGCCTGGACGGGGACTATGGCTACACCTTC. Translating it yields CASSLDGDYGYTF.

The rearrangement uses TRBV5-1 and TRBJ1-3; D is perhaps TRBD1 (6 bases). Per germline, CDR1 SGHRS and CDR2 YFSETQ. The V end lost 3 bases, the J end lost 0 bases, and 16 bases lay between the germline ends. The CDR3 runs to 17 residues. CDR3 sequence reads: CASSSQLQGSSGNTIYF. In DNA form, the CDR3 reads TGCGCCAGCAGCTCCCAACTACAGGGATCCTCTGGAAACACCATATATTTT.

The chain recombines TRBV27 with TRBJ1-5; 7 nucleotides align to TRBD1. The CDR3 contains 15 residues. After removal of 6 bases from V and 0 bases from J, the junction contained 5 bases not matched to a gene. Germline lookup yields CDR1 MNHEY and CDR2 SMNVEV (reference sequence). CDR3 bases: TGTGCCAGCAGCAACAGGGGTTTTAGCAATCAGCCCCAGCATTTT. It translates to CASSNRGFSNQPQHF.